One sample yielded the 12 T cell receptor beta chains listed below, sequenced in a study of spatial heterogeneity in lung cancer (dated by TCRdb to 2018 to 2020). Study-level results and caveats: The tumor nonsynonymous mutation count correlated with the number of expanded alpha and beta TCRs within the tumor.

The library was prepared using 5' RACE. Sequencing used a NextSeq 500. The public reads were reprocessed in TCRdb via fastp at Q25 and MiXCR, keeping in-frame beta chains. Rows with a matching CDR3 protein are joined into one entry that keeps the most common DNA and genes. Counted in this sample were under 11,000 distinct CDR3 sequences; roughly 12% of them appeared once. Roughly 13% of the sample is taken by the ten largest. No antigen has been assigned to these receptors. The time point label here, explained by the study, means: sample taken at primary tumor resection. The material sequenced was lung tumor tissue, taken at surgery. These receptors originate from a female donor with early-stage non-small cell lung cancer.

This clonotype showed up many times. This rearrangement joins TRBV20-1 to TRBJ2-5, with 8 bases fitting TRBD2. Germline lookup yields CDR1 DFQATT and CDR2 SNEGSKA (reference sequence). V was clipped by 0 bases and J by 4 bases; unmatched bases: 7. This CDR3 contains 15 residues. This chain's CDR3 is CSARDPGGLGETQYF. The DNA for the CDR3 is TGCAGTGCTAGAGATCCGGGAGGGTTAGGAGAGACCCAGTACTTC.

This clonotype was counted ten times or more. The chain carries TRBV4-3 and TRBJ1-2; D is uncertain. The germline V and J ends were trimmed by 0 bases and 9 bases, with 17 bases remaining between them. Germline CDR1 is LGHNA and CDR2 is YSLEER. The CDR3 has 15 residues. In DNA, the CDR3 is TGCGCCAGCAGCCAAGAAATGTCTCGGGGATTTAGCTACACCTTC. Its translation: CASSQEMSRGFSYTF.

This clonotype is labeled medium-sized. CDR3 in amino acids: CASSPRGDSNQPQHF. In DNA, the CDR3 is TGTGCCAGCTCACCGAGAGGAGATAGCAATCAGCCCCAGCATTTT. The chain joins TRBV18 to TRBJ1-5; no firm D call. V was shortened by 3 bases and J by 0 bases, with 9 bases between the two germline ends. CDR1 is KGHSH and CDR2 is LQKENI in the germline V gene. There are 15 residues in the CDR3.

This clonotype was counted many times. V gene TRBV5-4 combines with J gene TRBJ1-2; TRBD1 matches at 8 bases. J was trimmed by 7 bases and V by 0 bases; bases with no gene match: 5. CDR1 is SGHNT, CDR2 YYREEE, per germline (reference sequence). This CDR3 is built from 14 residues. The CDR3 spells CASSLDAGGGGYTF. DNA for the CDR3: TGTGCCAGCAGCTTGGATGCAGGGGGCGGTGGCTACACCTTC.

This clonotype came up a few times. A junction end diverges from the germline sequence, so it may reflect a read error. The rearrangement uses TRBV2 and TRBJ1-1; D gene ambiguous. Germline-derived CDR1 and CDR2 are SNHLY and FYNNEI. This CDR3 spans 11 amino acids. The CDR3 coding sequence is TGTGCCAGCACCCGGACGGCTAAAGCTTTTTTT. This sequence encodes CASTRTAKAFF.

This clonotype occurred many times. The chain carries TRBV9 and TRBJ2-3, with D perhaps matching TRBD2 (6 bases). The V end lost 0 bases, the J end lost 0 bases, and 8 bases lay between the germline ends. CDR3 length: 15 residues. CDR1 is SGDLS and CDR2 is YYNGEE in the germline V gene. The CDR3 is CASSVGSGSTDTQYF. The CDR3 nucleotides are TGTGCCAGCAGCGTAGGGAGCGGGAGCACAGATACGCAGTATTTT.

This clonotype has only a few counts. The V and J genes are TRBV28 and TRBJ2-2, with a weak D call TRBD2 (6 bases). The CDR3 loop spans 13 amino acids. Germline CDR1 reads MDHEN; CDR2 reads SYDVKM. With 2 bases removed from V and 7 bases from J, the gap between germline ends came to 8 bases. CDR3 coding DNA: TGTGCCAGCAGTTTAGCGGGGTACGGGGAGCTGTTTTTT. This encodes CASSLAGYGELFF.

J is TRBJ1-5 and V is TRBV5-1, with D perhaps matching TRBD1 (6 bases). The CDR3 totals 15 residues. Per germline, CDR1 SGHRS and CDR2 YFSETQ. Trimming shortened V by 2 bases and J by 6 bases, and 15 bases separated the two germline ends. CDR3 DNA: TGCGCCAGCAGCTTAGGGCAGGGGATGTCTCAGCCCCAGCATTTT. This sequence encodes CASSLGQGMSQPQHF.

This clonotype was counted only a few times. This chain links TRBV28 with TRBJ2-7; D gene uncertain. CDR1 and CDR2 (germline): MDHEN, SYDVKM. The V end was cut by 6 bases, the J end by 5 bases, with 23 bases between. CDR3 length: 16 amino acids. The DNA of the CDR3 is TGTGCCAGCAGATCCCGCGCCCTCATGGCCCTGGACGAGCAGTACTTC. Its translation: CASRSRALMALDEQYF.

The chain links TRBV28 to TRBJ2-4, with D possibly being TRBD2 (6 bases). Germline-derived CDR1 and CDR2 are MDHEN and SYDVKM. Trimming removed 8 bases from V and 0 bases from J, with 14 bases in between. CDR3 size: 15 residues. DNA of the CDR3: TGTGCCAGCGGAGGGGTAGCGGTAGCCAAAAACATTCAGTACTTC. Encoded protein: CASGGVAVAKNIQYF.

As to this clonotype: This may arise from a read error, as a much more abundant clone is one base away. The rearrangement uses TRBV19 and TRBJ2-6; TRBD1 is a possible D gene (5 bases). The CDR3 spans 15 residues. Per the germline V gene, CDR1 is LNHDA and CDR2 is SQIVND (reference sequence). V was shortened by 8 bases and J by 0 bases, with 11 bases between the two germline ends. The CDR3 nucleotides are TGTGCCAGTCGGGCAGACAGCTCTGGGGCCAACGTCCTGACTTTC. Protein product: CASRADSSGANVLTF.

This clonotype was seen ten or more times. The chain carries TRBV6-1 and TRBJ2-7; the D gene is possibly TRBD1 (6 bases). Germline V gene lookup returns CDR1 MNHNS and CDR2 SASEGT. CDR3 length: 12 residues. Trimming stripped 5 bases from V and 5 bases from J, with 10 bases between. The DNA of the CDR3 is TGTGCCAGCAGTTACTACAGGGACGAGCAGTACTTC. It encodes CASSYYRDEQYF.